Listed below are T cell receptor beta chains from one sample, sequenced in a study of T cell repertoires in cytomegalovirus infection. MiXCR, run by TCRdb on the reads, gives a single entry per CDR3 protein. This sample has around 530,000 distinct CDR3 sequences, with about 15% found just once. Sequencing used CD8+ T cells from PBMCs. These receptors were obtained from a human donor in good health (CMV status not recorded). Some clones in this sample may be carry-over from other donors' samples. CDR3s include the opening cysteine and the closing phenylalanine or tryptophan. The D gene is left open where the match is weak. Expanded clones are given a class, and other clones once, few, many or no size at all.

many	TRBD1	TRBV19	TRBJ2-1	TGTGCCAGTAGGCACAGGGGCAATGAGCAGTTCTTC	CASRHRGNEQFF
.	TRBD2	TRBV6-6	TRBJ2-7	TGTGCCAGCAGTTACTCGAGCGGGAGGCCGTCCTACGAGCAGTACTTC	CASSYSSGRPSYEQYF
.	.	TRBV27	TRBJ2-3	TGTGCCAGCAGTGCCTTAGGGGCAGATACGCAGTATTTT	CASSALGADTQYF
.	.	TRBV4-2	TRBJ2-7	TGTGCCAGCAGCCAGGAGACTAGTAACTACGAGCAGTACTTC	CASSQETSNYEQYF
few	TRBD2	TRBV27	TRBJ2-7	TGTGCCAGCAGTTCACTTGGGACTAGCATTAACGAGCAGTACTTC	CASSSLGTSINEQYF
.	.	TRBV20-1	TRBJ1-4	TGCAGTGCTAGGCCCGTAGAAACTAATGAAAAACTGTTTTTT	CSARPVETNEKLFF
few	.	TRBV9	TRBJ2-7	TGTGCCAGCAGCGTGGGCGCGGGCGACGGGTACGAGCAGTACTTC	CASSVGAGDGYEQYF
many	TRBD1	TRBV5-4	TRBJ2-7	TGTGCCACCACGGACAGGAGGTACGACGAGCAGTACTTC	CATTDRRYDEQYF
few	.	TRBV4-1	TRBJ2-3	TGCGCCAGCAGCCCGACCGGAGGGATCACAGATACGCAGTATTTT	CASSPTGGITDTQYF
many	TRBD2	TRBV27	TRBJ2-1	TGTGCCAGCAGTCCGCCGGGGGGGCCTATTAAGGATGAGCAGTTCTTC	CASSPPGGPIKDEQFF
.	.	TRBV15	TRBJ2-2	TGTGCCACCACCCCAGGAGGGGGGGACACCGGGGAGCTGTTTTTT	CATTPGGGDTGELFF
.	.	TRBV5-5	TRBJ2-2	TGTGCCAGCAGCTTGTTGCAGGACACCGGGGAGCTGTTTTTT	CASSLLQDTGELFF
.	.	TRBV14	TRBJ2-1	TGTGCCAGCAGCCGCATCGCGAGCGATGGGGGTCATGAGCAGTTCTTC	CASSRIASDGGHEQFF
many	.	TRBV10-3	TRBJ2-1	TGTGCCATCAGTGACCCGGGCCGGGGCTCCTACAATGAGCAGTTCTTC	CAISDPGRGSYNEQFF
.	TRBD1	TRBV29-1	TRBJ1-1	TGCAGCGTCCCCCGGACAGGGACAACTGAAGCTTTCTTT	CSVPRTGTTEAFF
once	.	TRBV27	TRBJ1-3	TGTGCCAGCAGTTTACGGGGGACTGGAAACACCATATATTTT	CASSLRGTGNTIYF